The entry that follows covers one TCR beta chain sequence. Its target is not known. The data derive from a study of cytomegalovirus exposure and HLA in healthy donors. Regarding the study as a whole: TCR sequences were mostly rare, though some public TCRs occurred in many donors. Under in vitro conditions, a few CMV-associated chains were confirmed as specific for CMV antigens. The study designated 150 or so TCR beta chains cytomegalovirus-associated.

The CDR3 contains 16 residues. The junction had 9 bases not matched to a gene; V was cut back by 4 bases and J by 4 bases. The V gene's germline CDR1 is MGHRA and CDR2 YSYEKL. The PCR was carried out with 60 Vbeta primers and 13 Jbeta primers. Clones were read by immunoSEQ multiplex PCR, and TCRdb kept only the in-frame ones, dropping some. The sample has some 42,000 clones, and its top ten clones hold roughly 1.3%. Though probably carrying unrecorded immune exposures, donors were nominally healthy at sampling. The receptor's source is a young man in good health and CMV-seronegative. The J gene is TRBJ1-2, the V gene TRBV4-1, with TRBD1 identical over 10 bases. The sequenced sample was PBMCs. Here the CDR3 reads CASSLEDRGHFYGYTF. CDR3 bases: TGCGCCAGCAGCCTGGAAGACAGGGGGCACTTCTATGGCTACACCTTC.